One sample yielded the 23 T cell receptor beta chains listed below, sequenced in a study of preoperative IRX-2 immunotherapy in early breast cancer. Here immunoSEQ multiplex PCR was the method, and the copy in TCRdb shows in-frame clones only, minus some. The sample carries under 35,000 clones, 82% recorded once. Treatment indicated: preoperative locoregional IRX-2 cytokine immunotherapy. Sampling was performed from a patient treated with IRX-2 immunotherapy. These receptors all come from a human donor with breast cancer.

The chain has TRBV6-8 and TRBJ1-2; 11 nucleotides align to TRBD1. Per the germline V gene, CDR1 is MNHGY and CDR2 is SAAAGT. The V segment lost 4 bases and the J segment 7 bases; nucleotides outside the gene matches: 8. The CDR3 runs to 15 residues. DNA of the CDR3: TGTGCCAGCAGTTCAGCCGGGACAGGGGGTGGTGGCTACACCTTC. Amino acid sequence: CASSSAGTGGGGYTF.

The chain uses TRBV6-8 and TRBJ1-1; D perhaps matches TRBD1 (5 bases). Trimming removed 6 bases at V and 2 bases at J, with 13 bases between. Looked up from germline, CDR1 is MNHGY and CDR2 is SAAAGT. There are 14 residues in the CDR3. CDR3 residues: CASSPRDSNTEAFF. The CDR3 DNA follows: TGTGCCAGCAGCCCTAGGGACTCAAACACTGAAGCTTTCTTT.

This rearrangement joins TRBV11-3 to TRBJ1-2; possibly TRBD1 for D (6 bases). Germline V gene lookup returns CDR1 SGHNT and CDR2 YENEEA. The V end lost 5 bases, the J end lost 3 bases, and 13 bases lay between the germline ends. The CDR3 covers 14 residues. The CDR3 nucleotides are TGTGCCAGCAGCCCCACAGGACAGTACTATGGCTACACCTTC. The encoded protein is CASSPTGQYYGYTF.

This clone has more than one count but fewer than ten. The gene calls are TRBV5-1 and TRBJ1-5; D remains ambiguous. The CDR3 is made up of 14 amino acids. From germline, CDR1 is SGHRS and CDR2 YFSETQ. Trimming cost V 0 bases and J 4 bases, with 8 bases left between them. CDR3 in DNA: TGCGCCAGCAGCTTGGTGGGCGGGAATCAGCCCCAGCATTTT. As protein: CASSLVGGNQPQHF.

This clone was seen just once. The DNA of the CDR3 is TGTGCCAGCAGTTTTTTGGGGGTGTCCACAGATACGCAGTATTTT. Protein: CASSFLGVSTDTQYF. The rearrangement joins TRBV28 to TRBJ2-3; perhaps D is TRBD1 or TRBD2 (5 bases each). This CDR3 region has 15 residues. V was trimmed by 3 bases and J by 2 bases, leaving 12 bases between them. The germline V gene encodes CDR1 MDHEN and CDR2 SYDVKM.

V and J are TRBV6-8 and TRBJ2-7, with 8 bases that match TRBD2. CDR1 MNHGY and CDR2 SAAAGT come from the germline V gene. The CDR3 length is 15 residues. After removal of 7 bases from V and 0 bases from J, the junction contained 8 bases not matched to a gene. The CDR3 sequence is CASIQLADFSYEQYF. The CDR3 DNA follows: TGTGCCAGCATCCAACTAGCGGACTTCTCCTACGAGCAGTACTTC.

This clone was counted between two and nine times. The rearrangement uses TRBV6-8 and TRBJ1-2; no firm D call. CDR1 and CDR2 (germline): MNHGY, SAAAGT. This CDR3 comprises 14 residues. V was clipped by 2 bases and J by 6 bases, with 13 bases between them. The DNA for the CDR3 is TGTGCCAGCAGTTACGGGCCCCAATGGAATGGCTACACCTTC. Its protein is CASSYGPQWNGYTF.

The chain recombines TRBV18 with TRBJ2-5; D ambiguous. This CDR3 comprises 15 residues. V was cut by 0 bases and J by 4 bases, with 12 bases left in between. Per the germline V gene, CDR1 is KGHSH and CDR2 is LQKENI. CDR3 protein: CASSPPGSGRETQYF. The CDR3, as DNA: TGTGCCAGCTCACCACCCGGGTCTGGCAGAGAGACCCAGTACTTC.

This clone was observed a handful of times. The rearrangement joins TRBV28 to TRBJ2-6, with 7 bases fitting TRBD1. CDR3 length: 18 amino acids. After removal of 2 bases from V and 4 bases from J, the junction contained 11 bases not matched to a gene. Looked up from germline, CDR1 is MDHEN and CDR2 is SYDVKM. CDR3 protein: CASSLENRGRRGANVLTF. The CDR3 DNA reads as TGTGCCAGCAGTTTAGAGAACAGGGGAAGACGCGGGGCCAACGTCCTGACTTTC. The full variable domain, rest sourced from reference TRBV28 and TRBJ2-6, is DVKVTQSSRYLVKRTGEKVFLECVQDMDHENMFWYRQDPGLGLRLIYFSYDVKMKEKGDIPEGYSVSREKKERFSLILESASTNQTSMYLCASSLENRGRRGANVLTFGAGSRLTVL.

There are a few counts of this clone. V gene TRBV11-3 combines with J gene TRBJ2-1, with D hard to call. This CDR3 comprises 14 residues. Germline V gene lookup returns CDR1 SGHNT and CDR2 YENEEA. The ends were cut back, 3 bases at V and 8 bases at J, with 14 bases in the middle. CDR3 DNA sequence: TGTGCCAGCAGCTTCGGGCCACGTAGGCATGAGCAGTTCTTC. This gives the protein CASSFGPRRHEQFF.

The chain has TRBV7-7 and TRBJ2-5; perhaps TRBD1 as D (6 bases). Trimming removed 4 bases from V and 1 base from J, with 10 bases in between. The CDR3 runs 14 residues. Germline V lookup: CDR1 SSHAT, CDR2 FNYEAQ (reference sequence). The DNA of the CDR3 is TGTGCCAGCAGCTCCCCGACAGGCCAAGAGACCCAGTACTTC. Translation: CASSSPTGQETQYF.

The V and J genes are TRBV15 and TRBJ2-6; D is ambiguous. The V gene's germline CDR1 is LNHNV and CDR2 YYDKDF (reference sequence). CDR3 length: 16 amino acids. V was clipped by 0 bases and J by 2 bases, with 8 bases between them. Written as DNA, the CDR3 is TGTGCCACCAGCAGAGATCTTGGTCCTGGGGCCAACGTCCTGACTTTC. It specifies CATSRDLGPGANVLTF.

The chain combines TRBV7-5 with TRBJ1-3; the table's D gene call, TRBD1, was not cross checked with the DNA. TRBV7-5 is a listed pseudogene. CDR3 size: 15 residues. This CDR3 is CASSPDRHSGNTIYF. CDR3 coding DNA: TGTGCCAGCAGCCCCGACAGGCACTCTGGAAACACCATATATTTT.

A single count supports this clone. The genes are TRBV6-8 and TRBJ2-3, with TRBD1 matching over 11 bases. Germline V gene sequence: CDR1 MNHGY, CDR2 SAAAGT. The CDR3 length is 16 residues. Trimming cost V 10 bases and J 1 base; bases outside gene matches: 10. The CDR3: CAIRQGQGARTDTQYF. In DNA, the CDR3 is TGTGCCATCAGGCAAGGACAGGGGGCTCGCACAGATACGCAGTATTTT.

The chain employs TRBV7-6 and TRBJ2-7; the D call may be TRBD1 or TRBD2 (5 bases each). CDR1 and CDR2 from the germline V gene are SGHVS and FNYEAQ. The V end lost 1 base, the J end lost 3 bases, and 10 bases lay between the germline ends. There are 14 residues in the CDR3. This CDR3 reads CASSLGGQGYEQYF. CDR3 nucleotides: TGTGCCAGCAGCTTAGGAGGGCAGGGCTACGAGCAGTACTTC.

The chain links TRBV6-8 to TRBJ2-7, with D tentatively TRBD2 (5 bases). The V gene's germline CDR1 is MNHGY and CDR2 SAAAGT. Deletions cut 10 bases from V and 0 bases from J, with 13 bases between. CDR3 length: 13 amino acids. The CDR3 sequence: CAIGRVGSYEQYF. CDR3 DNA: TGTGCCATCGGGCGGGTTGGCTCCTACGAGCAGTACTTC.

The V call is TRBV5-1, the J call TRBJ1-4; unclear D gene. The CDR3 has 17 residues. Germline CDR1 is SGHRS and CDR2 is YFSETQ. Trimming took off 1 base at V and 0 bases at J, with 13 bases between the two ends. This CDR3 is CASSLSWSTATNEKLFF. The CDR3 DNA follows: TGCGCCAGCAGCTTGAGTTGGTCAACCGCAACTAATGAAAAACTGTTTTTT.

The CDR3 is CASSEALLAGEDEQYF. The CDR3 bases are TGTGCCAGCAGTGAAGCGCTCCTAGCGGGCGAGGACGAGCAGTACTTC. The rearrangement uses TRBV6-1 and TRBJ2-7; 8 nucleotides agree with TRBD2. Trimming removed 0 bases from V and 5 bases from J; junction bases left unmatched: 9. CDR3 length equals 16 residues. In germline, CDR1 is MNHNS, CDR2 SASEGT.

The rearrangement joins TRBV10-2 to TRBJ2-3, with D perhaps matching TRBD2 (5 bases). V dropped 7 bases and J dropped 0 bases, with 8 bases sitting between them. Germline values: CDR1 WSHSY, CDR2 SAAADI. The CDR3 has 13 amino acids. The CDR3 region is CASMRTSTDTQYF. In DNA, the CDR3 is TGCGCCAGCATGAGGACTAGCACAGATACGCAGTATTTT.

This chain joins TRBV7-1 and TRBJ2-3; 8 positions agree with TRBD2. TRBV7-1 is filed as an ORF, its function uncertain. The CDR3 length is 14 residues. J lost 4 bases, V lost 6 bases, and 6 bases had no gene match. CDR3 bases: TGTGCCAGCAGATTAGCGGGAAATTCAGATACGCAGTATTTT. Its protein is CASRLAGNSDTQYF.

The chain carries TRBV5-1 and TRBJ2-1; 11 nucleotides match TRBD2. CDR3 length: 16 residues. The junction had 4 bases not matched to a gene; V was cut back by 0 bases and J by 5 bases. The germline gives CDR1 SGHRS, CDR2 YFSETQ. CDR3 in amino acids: CASSLVTSGGHNEQFF. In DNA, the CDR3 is TGCGCCAGCAGCTTGGTTACTAGCGGGGGCCACAATGAGCAGTTCTTC.

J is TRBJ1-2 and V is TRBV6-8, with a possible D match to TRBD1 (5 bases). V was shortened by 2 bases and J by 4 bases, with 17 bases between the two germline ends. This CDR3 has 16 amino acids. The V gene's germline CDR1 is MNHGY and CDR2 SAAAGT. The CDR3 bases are TGTGCCAGCAGTTACGAGCGGGGAGGGGAGGGCTATGGCTACACCTTC. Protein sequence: CASSYERGGEGYGYTF.

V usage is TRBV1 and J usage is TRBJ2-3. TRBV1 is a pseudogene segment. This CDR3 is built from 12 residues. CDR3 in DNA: TGCGCCAGCAGCCAAGGGGTGGGTACGCAGTATTTT. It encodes CASSQGVGTQYF.